Below, 21 T cell receptor beta chains from the same sample are listed, as sequenced in a study of cytotoxic CD8 clonotypes in ibrutinib-treated CLL. This table comes from immunoSEQ multiplex PCR, and its TCRdb copy is limited to in-frame clones, with some not included. The sample carries approximately 150,000 clones, 70% to 80% recorded once. The sample consisted of PBMCs, taken after 12 months of ibrutinib treatment. The receptors here all came from a human donor with chronic lymphocytic leukemia.

The genes are TRBV5-1 and TRBJ2-1; 9 bases agree with TRBD1. Per the germline V gene, CDR1 is SGHRS and CDR2 is YFSETQ. This CDR3 has 15 amino acids. J was trimmed by 3 bases and V by 1 base; bases with no gene match: 2. The chain's CDR3 is CASSLRQGGYNEQFF. DNA for the CDR3: TGCGCCAGCAGCTTGAGACAGGGGGGCTACAATGAGCAGTTCTTC.

This chain connects TRBV7-9 to TRBJ2-1, with unresolved D. This CDR3 is built from 15 residues. Germline loops: CDR1 SEHNR, CDR2 FQNEAQ (reference sequence). Trimming removed 7 bases from V and 8 bases from J, with 21 bases in between. The CDR3 nucleotides read TGTGCCAGCATCCTACCCGGGCTTCCCACGGATGAGCAGTTCTTC. It translates to CASILPGLPTDEQFF.

Only one count was recorded for this clone. V is TRBV10-2 and J is TRBJ1-1; TRBD1 is a possible D gene (5 bases). Trimming took 3 bases from V and 4 from J, leaving 18 bases between them. Per the germline V gene, CDR1 is WSHSY and CDR2 is SAAADI. The CDR3 runs 16 residues. The CDR3 sequence: CASSDYDPRGSTEAFF. CDR3 sequence (DNA): TGCGCCAGCAGTGATTATGACCCTAGGGGTAGCACTGAAGCTTTCTTT.

The rearrangement uses TRBV30 and TRBJ1-6; D not resolved. Trimming removed 0 bases at V and 2 bases at J, with 8 bases between. Germline V gene lookup returns CDR1 GTSNPN and CDR2 SVGIG (reference sequence). The length of the CDR3 is 15 residues. The CDR3 sequence is CAWSVDNPYNSPLHF. CDR3 bases: TGTGCCTGGAGTGTAGACAATCCCTATAATTCACCCCTCCACTTT.

This clone was seen repeatedly, ten times or more. The chain has TRBV10-3 and TRBJ2-1; D is tentatively TRBD1 or TRBD2 (5 bases each). The CDR3 covers 10 residues. The germline gives CDR1 ENHRY, CDR2 SYGVKD. Trimming pared 8 bases from V and 8 bases from J, leaving 7 bases between. DNA for the CDR3: TGTGCCATCGGGGGAGATGAGCAGTTCTTC. It encodes CAIGGDEQFF.

The genes are TRBV27 and TRBJ2-5; D is unclear. Germline V lookup: CDR1 MNHEY, CDR2 SMNVEV (reference sequence). Trimming removed 3 bases from V and 0 bases from J, with 5 bases in between. The CDR3 is 13 residues long. The CDR3 sequence: CASSFRHQETQYF. For the CDR3, the DNA is TGTGCCAGCAGTTTTCGGCACCAAGAGACCCAGTACTTC.

CDR3 coding DNA: TGTGCCAGCAAGACCCCCAATGAGCAGTTCTTC. Translating gives CASKTPNEQFF. This rearrangement joins TRBV6-5 to TRBJ2-1; D not resolved. V shed 7 bases and J shed 6 bases, with 7 bases lying between them. There are 11 residues in the CDR3. In germline, CDR1 is MNHEY, CDR2 SVGAGI.

This clone came up many times. Here the CDR3 omits its conserved ending phenylalanine or tryptophan, so a read error is the likely source. The DNA is omitted, as the CDR3 cannot be located on it reliably, and the CDR3 follows TCRdb's listing. This chain joins TRBV7-9 and TRBJ2-7; the tabulated D call, TRBD1, remains unverified against the DNA. Germline-derived CDR1 and CDR2 are SEHNR and FQNEAQ (reference sequence). The CDR3 comprises 12 residues, both ends counted. This CDR3 is CASSPDRGQVGY.

Regarding this clone: At the DNA level, this CDR3 is encoded by other sequences in the same sample as well. V gene TRBV28 combines with J gene TRBJ2-5; D is undetermined. The CDR3 sequence is 12 residues long. V was trimmed by 4 bases and J by 5 bases, leaving 8 bases between them. Germline CDR1 is MDHEN and CDR2 is SYDVKM. The CDR3: CASSSGVETQYF. The CDR3, as DNA: TGTGCCAGCAGTTCAGGTGTGGAGACCCAGTACTTC.

This clone has only one observation. The V gene is TRBV5-1, the J gene TRBJ2-5, with TRBD2 matching over 8 bases. Germline CDR1 SGHRS, CDR2 YFSETQ. CDR3 length: 15 amino acids. The V gene end was trimmed by 1 base and the J gene end by 2 bases; junction bases not matched to a gene: 4. CDR3: CASSLTPGGQETQYF. CDR3 nucleotides: TGCGCCAGCAGCTTGACCCCGGGGGGGCAAGAGACCCAGTACTTC.

The J gene is TRBJ1-3, the V gene TRBV5-1; D not resolved. The V gene lost 4 bases and the J gene lost 0 bases, with 8 bases spanning the gap. The CDR3 covers 14 residues. Germline V gives CDR1 SGHRS, CDR2 YFSETQ. DNA for the CDR3: TGCGCCAGCAGCCTGACTGACTCTGGAAACACCATATATTTT. This gives the protein CASSLTDSGNTIYF.

About this clone itself: This may be a read error: a much more frequent sequence differs by one nucleotide. This chain connects TRBV7-9 to TRBJ2-2; D ambiguous. CDR1 and CDR2 from the germline V gene are SEHNR and FQNEAQ (reference sequence). The CDR3 totals 13 residues. V lost 2 bases to trimming and J lost 4 bases, with 5 bases between them. CDR3 amino acids: CASSLSGTGELFF. Written as DNA, the CDR3 is TGTGCCAGCAGCTTATCTGGCACCGGGGAGCTGTTTTTT.

The chain is built from TRBV4-1 and TRBJ1-2; no firm D call. CDR1 and CDR2 (germline): MGHRA, YSYEKL. The V and J ends lost 0 bases and 1 base respectively, with 6 bases between them. CDR3 length: 14 amino acids. In DNA form, the CDR3 reads TGCGCCAGCAGCCAAGACTCCGATAACTATGGCTACACCTTC. Encoded protein: CASSQDSDNYGYTF.

This chain uses TRBV5-6 with TRBJ1-5; weak D call: TRBD1 (6 bases). V lost 6 bases and J 0 bases, leaving 19 bases between the germline ends. Germline CDR1 is SGHDT and CDR2 is YYEEEE. The CDR3 extends over 17 amino acids. The CDR3 loop is CASTEYKTGNSNQPQHF. For the CDR3, the DNA is TGTGCCAGCACCGAATATAAGACAGGTAATAGCAATCAGCCCCAGCATTTT.

This clone occurred a few times. The CDR3 here is CASSLVSQGSVEQYF. DNA for the CDR3: TGTGCCAGCAGCTTAGTGTCTCAGGGTAGTGTGGAGCAGTACTTC. V usage is TRBV7-9 and J usage is TRBJ2-7; TRBD1 might be the D (5 bases). This CDR3 contains 15 residues. CDR1 and CDR2 from the germline V gene are SEHNR and FQNEAQ (reference sequence). V lost 1 base and J lost 7, with 17 bases in between.

The rearrangement links TRBV2 to TRBJ2-5; no clear D gene. The V gene lost 7 bases and the J gene lost 5 bases, with 5 bases spanning the gap. CDR3 size: 10 residues. In germline, CDR1 is SNHLY, CDR2 FYNNEI. CDR3 protein: CASMEETQYF. The CDR3 DNA follows: TGTGCCAGCATGGAGGAGACCCAGTACTTC.

J is TRBJ2-7 and V is TRBV5-1; D could derive from TRBD1 or TRBD2 (5 bases each). The germline CDR1 and CDR2 sequences are SGHRS and YFSETQ. V was trimmed by 4 bases and J by 3 bases, leaving 17 bases between them. The CDR3 length is 15 residues. CDR3 nucleotide sequence: TGCGCCAGCAGCCAAGGCCTGGGACCCTTCTACGAGCAGTACTTC. This gives the protein CASSQGLGPFYEQYF.

The chain recombines TRBV11-3 with TRBJ1-2; D gene ambiguous. V lost 0 bases and J lost 7, with 12 bases in between. CDR3 length equals 14 residues. The germline gives CDR1 SGHNT, CDR2 YENEEA. The CDR3 is CASSLEGHSGGYTF. DNA of the CDR3: TGTGCCAGCAGCTTAGAAGGGCACTCTGGTGGCTACACCTTC.

The gene calls are TRBV28 and TRBJ2-3; TRBD2 might be the D (5 bases). The CDR3 contains 14 residues. The germline V gene has CDR1 MDHEN and CDR2 SYDVKM. The germline V and J ends were trimmed by 8 bases and 0 bases, with 12 bases remaining between them. This CDR3 is CASRDGGSTDTQYF. The CDR3 nucleotides read TGTGCCAGCCGCGACGGCGGGAGCACAGATACGCAGTATTTT. The full variable domain, completed using reference TRBV28 and TRBJ2-3, is DVKVTQSSRYLVKRTGEKVFLECVQDMDHENMFWYRQDPGLGLRLIYFSYDVKMKEKGDIPEGYSVSREKKERFSLILESASTNQTSMYLCASRDGGSTDTQYFGPGTRLTVL.

This clone was recorded once. The V and J genes are TRBV10-3 and TRBJ2-3; TRBD1 is a possible D gene (6 bases). The CDR3 runs 14 residues. Trimming stripped 6 bases from V and 3 bases from J, with 13 bases between. In germline, CDR1 is ENHRY, CDR2 SYGVKD. CDR3 in amino acids: CAISAGAKTDTQYF. In DNA, the CDR3 is TGTGCCATCAGCGCAGGGGCCAAGACAGATACGCAGTATTTT.

This chain joins TRBV4-1 and TRBJ2-5; TRBD2 agrees at 14 bases. Losses at the gene ends were 4 bases for V and 5 bases for J; bases not matched to a gene: 3. CDR1 is MGHRA, CDR2 YSYEKL, per germline. The CDR3 runs 15 residues. CDR3 sequence reads: CASSRTSGGLETQYF. Written as DNA, the CDR3 is TGCGCCAGCAGCCGGACTAGCGGGGGGTTGGAGACCCAGTACTTC.